The present entry profiles one T cell receptor beta chain with its context. This specimen belongs to a study of T cell responses to AZD1222 COVID-19 vaccine. This CDR3 region has 14 residues. The V gene lost 4 bases and the J gene lost 4 bases, with 13 bases spanning the gap. The germline V gene has CDR1 MNHEY and CDR2 SVGAGI. The repertoire was sequenced with immunoSEQ multiplex PCR; TCRdb's copy has only in-frame clones and lacks some. The profile shows 90,000 to 150,000 clones, 87% of them singletons. The V call is TRBV6-5, the J call TRBJ1-1, with unresolved D. The source is an adult who received the AZD1222 COVID-19 vaccine. The source material was peripheral blood, sampled 28 days after the second AZD1222 dose. The CDR3 DNA is TGTGCCAGCAGTTGGATAGGGAGGGCCACTGAAGCTTTCTTT. Its translation: CASSWIGRATEAFF.